These 12 T cell receptor beta chains originate from one sample sequenced in a study of tumor-infiltrating lymphocytes in primary liver carcinoma. Making TCR beta cDNA involved around 500 ng total RNA and a constant-region primer. ARM-PCR, slightly modified, supplied the TCR beta libraries through three nested multiplex PCR rounds. Amplification in the first two PCR rounds was performed using TRBV1-TRBV30 forward primers and a C-beta reverse primer for around 10 cycles each. TCRdb recomputed calls from the multiplex PCR reads with MiXCR, one row per CDR3 protein. The sample contains some 120,000 distinct CDR3 sequences, around 60% of which appear only once. Total RNA and DNA came together from 20-30 mg of bulk tissue without cell sorting. Sequencing used liver tumor tissue from sampling region 1. Subset here: tumor region T1, superior pole. Source of these receptors: a woman aged 55-70 years with primary liver carcinoma and hepatitis B virus infection.

This clonotype has ten or more counts. The chain links TRBV6-1 to TRBJ2-3; the D is unclear. Germline CDR1 reads MNHNS; CDR2 reads SASEGT. This CDR3 is built from 12 residues. Deletions cut 5 bases from V and 6 bases from J, with 9 bases between. The CDR3 DNA reads TGTGCCAGCAGTCCCCGTTTCGATACGCAGTATTTT. Amino acids: CASSPRFDTQYF.

A single count supports this clonotype. The germline gene is not matched at one end of the junction; a read error may be the cause. The V call is TRBV4-2, the J call TRBJ2-4; tentatively, D is TRBD1 (6 bases). The CDR3 covers 13 residues. Germline values: CDR1 LGHNA, CDR2 YNFKEQ. CDR3 nucleotides: TGTGTCAGCACAGGGAGTGCTAAAAACATTCAGTACTTC. It yields the protein CVSTGSAKNIQYF.

On this clonotype itself: This likely comes from a read error, as the CDR3 has no conserved phenylalanine or tryptophan at its end. It is unclear where the CDR3 begins or ends on the DNA, so no DNA is shown, and the CDR3 is as TCRdb lists it. This chain links TRBV11-3 with TRBJ2-1; the table names TRBD1, a call not compared with the DNA. Germline CDR1 is SGHNT and CDR2 is YENEEA. The CDR3 sequence runs 16 residues, both termini included. The CDR3: CASSPPGDSNYNEQIL.

Concerning this clonotype: A read error may be the cause here, since a much bigger clone is one base away. As the CDR3 is not closed by the conserved phenylalanine or tryptophan, this likely results from a read error. The V call is TRBV12-3 or TRBV12-4, the J call TRBJ1-1, with 7 bases that match TRBD1. Trimming took 2 bases from V and 4 from J; bases not matched to a gene: 4. The CDR3 has 14 amino acids. The CDR3 reads CASSLRGRSTEAFI. In DNA form, the CDR3 reads TGTGCCAGCAGTTTAAGGGGGCGAAGCACTGAAGCTTTCATT.

Note on this clonotype: Germline and junction disagree at one end, which may indicate a read error. This rearrangement joins TRBV11-2 to TRBJ2-1; 10 nucleotides agree with TRBD2. Per the germline V gene, CDR1 is SGHAT and CDR2 is FQNNGV. The CDR3 has 20 amino acids. CDR3 DNA sequence: TGTGCCAGCAGCTTAGACGGGACTAGCGAGAGGGGAATCGGGGTCAATGGGCAGTTCTTC. Its translation is CASSLDGTSERGIGVNGQFF.

V is TRBV29-1 and J is TRBJ2-5; a possible D gene is TRBD2 (6 bases). Germline V gene sequence: CDR1 SQVTM, CDR2 ANQGSEA. This CDR3 spans 15 amino acids. Trimming left V 0 bases short and J 13 bases short, with 24 bases between. The CDR3 nucleotides are TGCAGCGTTGAAGATCAGGTGGGGCGGGATGAGAACCGGTACTTC. It encodes CSVEDQVGRDENRYF.

The table lists this clonotype with many counts. The rearrangement uses TRBV29-1 and TRBJ2-1, with 9 bases matching TRBD1. Germline values: CDR1 SQVTM, CDR2 ANQGSEA. CDR3 size: 12 residues. V was pared by 4 bases and J by 7 bases, with 2 bases of the junction left unmatched. The CDR3 sequence is CSVGGQGNEQFF. CDR3 sequence (DNA): TGCAGCGTTGGGGGACAGGGAAATGAGCAGTTCTTC.

On this clonotype itself: A much larger clone lies one base from this, so it may be a read error. This rearrangement joins TRBV12-3 or TRBV12-4 to TRBJ2-5, with 7 bases aligning to TRBD1. CDR3 length: 13 amino acids. The CDR3 region has the DNA TGTGCCAGCAGTGACAGGGCCCAAGACACCCAGTACTTC. This gives the protein CASSDRAQDTQYF.

This chain links TRBV5-1 with TRBJ2-7; D could derive from TRBD1 or TRBD2 (5 bases each). CDR1 and CDR2 from the germline V gene are SGHRS and YFSETQ. V was trimmed by 4 bases and J by 4 bases, leaving 15 bases between them. The CDR3 extends over 14 amino acids. The DNA of the CDR3 is TGCGCCAGCAGCCTTGGGGGAGCGTGGTACGAGCAGTACTTC. This translates into CASSLGGAWYEQYF.

In its sample, this clonotype was seen a few times. One junction end does not reproduce the germline sequence, and a read error may be involved. This sequence joins TRBV11-3 and TRBJ1-1, with D perhaps matching TRBD1 (5 bases). The germline V gene has CDR1 SGHNT and CDR2 YENEEA. This CDR3 has 14 residues. The CDR3, as DNA: TGTGTCAGCAGTTACGGGGGGTCGGACACTGAAGCTTTCTTT. Its protein product is CVSSYGGSDTEAFF.

Regarding this clonotype: The junction departs from the called germline gene at one end, perhaps through a read error. The chain employs TRBV11-2 and TRBJ2-1, with D hard to call. The germline CDR1 and CDR2 sequences are SGHAT and FQNNGV. CDR3 length equals 15 residues. The DNA for the CDR3 is TGTGCCAGCAGCAAAACCGGTACTGGGTACAATGAGCAGCTCTTC. Amino acids: CASSKTGTGYNEQLF.

The CDR3 here is CASRPYGGTNYGYTF. CDR3 bases: TGTGCCAGCCGACCATACGGGGGGACTAACTATGGCTACACCTTC. V is TRBV6-4 and J is TRBJ1-2; a possible D gene is TRBD1 (5 bases). Germline V gene data show CDR1 as MRHNA and CDR2 as SNTAGT. The CDR3 totals 15 residues. Trimming stripped 8 bases from V and 0 bases from J, with 16 bases between.